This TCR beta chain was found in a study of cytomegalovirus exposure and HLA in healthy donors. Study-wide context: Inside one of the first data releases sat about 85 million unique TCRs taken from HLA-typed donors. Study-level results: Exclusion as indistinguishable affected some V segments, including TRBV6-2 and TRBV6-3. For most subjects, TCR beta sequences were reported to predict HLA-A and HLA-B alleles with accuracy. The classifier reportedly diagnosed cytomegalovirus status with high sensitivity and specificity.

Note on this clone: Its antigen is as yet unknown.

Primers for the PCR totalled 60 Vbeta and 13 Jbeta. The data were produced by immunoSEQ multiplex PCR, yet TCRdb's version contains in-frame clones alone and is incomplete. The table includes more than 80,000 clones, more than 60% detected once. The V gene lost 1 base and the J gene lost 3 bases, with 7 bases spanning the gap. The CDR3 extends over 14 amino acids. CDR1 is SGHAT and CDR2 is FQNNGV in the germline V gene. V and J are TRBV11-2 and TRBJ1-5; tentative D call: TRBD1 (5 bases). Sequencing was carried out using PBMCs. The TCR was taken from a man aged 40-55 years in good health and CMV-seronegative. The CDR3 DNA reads TGTGCCAGCAGCTTAGGACAGTTCAATCAGCCCCAGCATTTT. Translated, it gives CASSLGQFNQPQHF.